Reported below is one T cell receptor beta chain. Here immunoSEQ multiplex PCR was the method, and the copy in TCRdb shows in-frame clones only, minus some. Counted here are about 660,000 clones, more than 75% occurring once; the ten biggest clones make up 0.0095% to 0.013%. The data were taken from a study of shared T cell receptors in the human thymus. This same sample was also part of a study on human thymus T cells. Per that paper: Healthy Finnish infants undergoing corrective surgery for congenital heart defects provided the donor material. Thymus tissue was removed during corrective cardiac surgery. Thymic TCR repertoires of unrelated people reportedly overlapped highly.

This sequence was found in a boy less than two years old with a congenital heart defect. Sequenced: thymocytes.

The CDR3, as DNA: TGTGCCAGTAGTCTCCCCCGGGACAGGGACGATGAGCAGTTCTTC. Translation gives CASSLPRDRDDEQFF. The chain couples TRBV19 to TRBJ2-1, with TRBD1 matching over 9 bases. Germline V lookup: CDR1 LNHDA, CDR2 SQIVND (reference sequence). This CDR3 contains 15 residues. The V segment lost 5 bases and the J segment 8 bases; nucleotides outside the gene matches: 10.